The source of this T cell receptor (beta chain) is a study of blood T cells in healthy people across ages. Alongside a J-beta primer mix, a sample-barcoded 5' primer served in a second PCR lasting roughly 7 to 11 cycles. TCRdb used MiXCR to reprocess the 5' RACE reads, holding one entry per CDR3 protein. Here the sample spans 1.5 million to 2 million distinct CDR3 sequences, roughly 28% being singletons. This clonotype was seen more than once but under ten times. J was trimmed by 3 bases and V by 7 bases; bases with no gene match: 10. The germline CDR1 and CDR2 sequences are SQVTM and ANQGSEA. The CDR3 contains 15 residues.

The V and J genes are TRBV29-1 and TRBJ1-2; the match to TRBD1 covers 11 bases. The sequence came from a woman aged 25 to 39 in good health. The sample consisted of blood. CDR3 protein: CSAEDRGQKDYGYTF. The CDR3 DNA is TGCAGCGCTGAGGACAGGGGGCAGAAGGACTATGGCTACACCTTC.